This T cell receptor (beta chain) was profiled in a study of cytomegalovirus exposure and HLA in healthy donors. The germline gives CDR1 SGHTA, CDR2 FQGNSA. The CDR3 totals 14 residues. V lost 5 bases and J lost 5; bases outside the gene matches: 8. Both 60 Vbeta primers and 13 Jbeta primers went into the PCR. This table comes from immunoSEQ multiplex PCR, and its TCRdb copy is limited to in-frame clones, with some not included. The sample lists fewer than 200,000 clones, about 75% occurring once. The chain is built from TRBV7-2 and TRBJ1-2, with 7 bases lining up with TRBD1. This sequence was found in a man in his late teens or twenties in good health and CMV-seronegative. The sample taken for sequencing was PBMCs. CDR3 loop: CASSRGDRSYGYTF. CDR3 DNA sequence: TGTGCCAGCAGCCGCGGGGACAGAAGTTATGGCTACACCTTC.